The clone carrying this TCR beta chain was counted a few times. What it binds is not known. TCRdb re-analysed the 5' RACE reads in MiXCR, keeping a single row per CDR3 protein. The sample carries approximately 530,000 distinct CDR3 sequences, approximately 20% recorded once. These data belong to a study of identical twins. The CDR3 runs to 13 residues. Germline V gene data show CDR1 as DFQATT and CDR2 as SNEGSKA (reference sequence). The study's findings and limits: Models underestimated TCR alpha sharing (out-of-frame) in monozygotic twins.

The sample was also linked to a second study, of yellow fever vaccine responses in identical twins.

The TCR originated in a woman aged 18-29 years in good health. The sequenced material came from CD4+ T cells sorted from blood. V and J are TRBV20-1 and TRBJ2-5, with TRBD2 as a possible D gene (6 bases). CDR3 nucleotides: TGCAGCGGCGTGAGGGAGGTGGAGGAGACCCAGTACTTC. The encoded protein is CSGVREVEETQYF.